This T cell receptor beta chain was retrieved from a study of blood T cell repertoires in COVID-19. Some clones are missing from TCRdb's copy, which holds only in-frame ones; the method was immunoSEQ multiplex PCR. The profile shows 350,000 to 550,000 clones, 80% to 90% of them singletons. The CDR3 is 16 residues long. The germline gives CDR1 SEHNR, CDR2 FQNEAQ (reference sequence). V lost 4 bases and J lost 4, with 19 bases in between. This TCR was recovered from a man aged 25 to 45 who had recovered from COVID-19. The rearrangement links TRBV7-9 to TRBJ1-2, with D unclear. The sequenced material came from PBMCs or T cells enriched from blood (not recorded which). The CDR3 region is CASSSPGWRHIYGYTF. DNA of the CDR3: TGTGCCAGCAGCTCCCCCGGATGGAGGCATATCTATGGCTACACCTTC. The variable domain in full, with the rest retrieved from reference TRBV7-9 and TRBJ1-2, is DTGVSQNPRHKITKRGQNVTFRCDPISEHNRLYWYRQTLGQGPEFLTYFQNEAQLEKSRLLSDRFSAERPKGSFSTLEIQRTEQGDSAMYLCASSSPGWRHIYGYTFGSGTRLTVV.